The 19 T cell receptor beta chains below were found in one sample sequenced in a study of shared clonotypes between healthy human individuals. Profiling relied on immunoSEQ multiplex PCR, and the TCRdb table lists in-frame clones only, not all of them. The sample consists of some 200,000 clones, approximately 61% of them appearing once. The specimen was memory CD4+ T cells sorted from blood. Subset denoted: CD45RA-negative fraction. The receptors shown here come from a young man in good health.

This clone was seen repeatedly, ten times or more. V and J are TRBV9 and TRBJ2-5, with D maybe TRBD1 (6 bases). V lost 3 bases to trimming and J lost 5 bases, with 14 bases between them. Germline CDR1 SGDLS, CDR2 YYNGEE. The CDR3 is 14 residues long. CDR3 residues: CASSATGQGETQYF. The DNA for the CDR3 is TGTGCCAGCAGCGCGACAGGTCAGGGGGAGACCCAGTACTTC. Complete variable domain (other parts from reference TRBV9 and TRBJ2-5): DSGVTQTPKHLITATGQRVTLRCSPRSGDLSVYWYQQSLDQGLQFLIQYYNGEERAKGNILERFSAQQFPDLHSELNLSSLELGDSALYFCASSATGQGETQYFGPGTRLLVL.

The chain combines TRBV7-2 with TRBJ2-6; no clear D gene. The germline V gene encodes CDR1 SGHTA and CDR2 FQGNSA. CDR3 length: 16 amino acids. The germline V and J ends were trimmed by 5 bases and 0 bases, with 11 bases remaining between them. This CDR3 reads CASSISPHSGANVLTF. The CDR3 DNA is TGTGCCAGCAGCATTAGTCCCCACTCTGGGGCCAACGTCCTGACTTTC.

The table lists this clone with a few counts. The chain uses TRBV6-1 and TRBJ2-6; no definite D call. Per the germline V gene, CDR1 is MNHNS and CDR2 is SASEGT. Trimming removed 7 bases at V and 2 bases at J, with 6 bases between. This CDR3 region has 13 residues. This chain's CDR3 is CASKTTGANVLTF. In DNA, the CDR3 is TGTGCCAGCAAAACGACTGGGGCCAACGTCCTGACTTTC.

This clone was detected a few times. The chain combines TRBV28 with TRBJ2-2; D may be TRBD1 (5 bases). Deletions cut 3 bases from V and 1 base from J, with 9 bases between. This CDR3 has 15 residues. Per germline, CDR1 MDHEN and CDR2 SYDVKM. CDR3 bases: TGTGCCAGCAGTTTGTGGGGCGGGAACACCGGGGAGCTGTTTTTT. Protein: CASSLWGGNTGELFF.

This rearrangement joins TRBV2 to TRBJ1-2; D possibly corresponds to TRBD1 (6 bases). The CDR3 sequence is 13 residues long. Germline loops: CDR1 SNHLY, CDR2 FYNNEI. V shed 6 bases and J shed 9 bases, with 17 bases lying between them. The CDR3 DNA reads as TGTGCCAGCAGCACAAGGACAGATCCGAGCTACACCTTC. Amino acids: CASSTRTDPSYTF.

The CDR3 loop reads CASSLVLSTEAFF. The DNA for the CDR3 is TGCGCCAGCAGCTTGGTTTTGAGCACTGAAGCTTTCTTT. The chain combines TRBV5-1 with TRBJ1-1; D not resolved. The CDR3 sequence is 13 residues long. Germline V gene data show CDR1 as SGHRS and CDR2 as YFSETQ. Trimming removed 0 bases from V and 4 bases from J, with 7 bases in between.

This rearrangement joins TRBV29-1 to TRBJ2-7, with 9 positions matching TRBD1. The CDR3 totals 15 residues. Per germline, CDR1 SQVTM and CDR2 ANQGSEA. Trimming removed 1 base from V and 0 bases from J; junction bases left unmatched: 4. CDR3 sequence (DNA): TGCAGCGTTGAAGGAGGACAGGGGAGCTCCTACGAGCAGTACTTC. Its translation is CSVEGGQGSSYEQYF.

The genes are TRBV2 and TRBJ2-3; the D gene is possibly TRBD1 (5 bases). The germline V gene encodes CDR1 SNHLY and CDR2 FYNNEI. The CDR3 consists of 15 residues. The V end was cut by 8 bases, the J end by 1 base, with 16 bases between. This CDR3 reads CASPPGRVGTDTQYF. The CDR3 region has the DNA TGTGCCAGCCCCCCCGGCAGGGTAGGCACAGATACGCAGTATTTT.

The chain has TRBV29-1 and TRBJ2-2; 10 nucleotides agree with TRBD2. Germline V gene data show CDR1 as SQVTM and CDR2 as ANQGSEA. V was pared by 6 bases and J by 12 bases, with 10 bases of the junction left unmatched. CDR3 length equals 13 residues. CDR3 sequence: CSVTGTSARKLFF. The DNA for the CDR3 is TGCAGCGTCACCGGGACTAGCGCCCGCAAGCTGTTTTTT.

V usage is TRBV29-1 and J usage is TRBJ2-7, with TRBD2 identical over 10 bases. CDR1 is SQVTM, CDR2 ANQGSEA, per germline. The CDR3 runs 13 residues. The V gene end was trimmed by 6 bases and the J gene end by 4 bases; junction bases not matched to a gene: 6. This chain's CDR3 is CSVGGLAEYEQYF. The CDR3 nucleotides are TGCAGCGTCGGAGGACTAGCGGAATACGAGCAGTACTTC.

The chain links TRBV5-1 to TRBJ1-1; perhaps TRBD1 as D (5 bases). Germline CDR1 reads SGHRS; CDR2 reads YFSETQ. Between the trimmed V and J ends, which lost 0 bases and 2 bases, there was a span of 11 bases. CDR3 length equals 15 residues. The CDR3 sequence is CASSLGPGLNTEAFF. CDR3 in DNA: TGCGCCAGCAGCTTGGGGCCAGGGCTCAACACTGAAGCTTTCTTT.

This clone has just a few counts. CDR3 sequence: CASSEAGTAREGYTF. Here the CDR3 DNA reads TGCGCCAGCAGCGAGGCCGGGACAGCGAGGGAGGGCTACACCTTC. The V gene is TRBV5-1, the J gene TRBJ1-2; 7 positions agree with TRBD1. V lost 4 bases and J lost 8; bases outside the gene matches: 14. The CDR3 has 15 amino acids. The germline CDR1 and CDR2 sequences are SGHRS and YFSETQ. The full variable domain, completed using reference TRBV5-1 and TRBJ1-2, is KAGVTQTPRYLIKTRGQQVTLSCSPISGHRSVSWYQQTPGQGLQFLFEYFSETQRNKGNFPGRFSGRQFSNSRSEMNVSTLELGDSALYLCASSEAGTAREGYTFGSGTRLTVV.

The V gene is TRBV9, the J gene TRBJ2-1; unclear D gene. Trimming pared 4 bases from V and 5 bases from J, leaving 16 bases between. The CDR3 extends over 15 amino acids. Germline V gives CDR1 SGDLS, CDR2 YYNGEE. CDR3 in DNA: TGTGCCAGCAGCCCCTCGCCTAATACCCACAATGAGCAGTTCTTC. Amino acid sequence: CASSPSPNTHNEQFF.

V usage is TRBV20-1 and J usage is TRBJ2-7; D is ambiguous. Between the trimmed V and J ends, which lost 5 bases and 2 bases, there was a span of 7 bases. The CDR3 runs 11 residues. CDR1 and CDR2 (germline): DFQATT, SNEGSKA (reference sequence). CDR3 DNA sequence: TGCAGTGCTCGGCAGACCTACGAGCAGTACTTC. Its protein product is CSARQTYEQYF.

The rearrangement uses TRBV11-2 and TRBJ2-5, with TRBD2 matching 11 bases. In germline, CDR1 is SGHAT, CDR2 FQNNGV. This CDR3 has 15 residues. With 0 bases clipped from V and 7 bases from J, the junction kept 4 bases outside the gene matches. The CDR3 DNA reads as TGTGCCAGCAGCTTAGATCCACTAGCGGGGGCGACCCAGTACTTC. Translated: CASSLDPLAGATQYF.

This clone was detected once. V usage is TRBV28 and J usage is TRBJ1-1; no firm D call. The V and J ends lost 4 bases and 0 bases respectively, with 6 bases between them. This CDR3 has 13 amino acids. Germline CDR1 is MDHEN and CDR2 is SYDVKM. The CDR3 sequence: CASSYLMNTEAFF. The CDR3 region has the DNA TGTGCCAGCAGTTATCTGATGAACACTGAAGCTTTCTTT.

The DNA for the CDR3 is TGTGCCAGCAGACAAGGTGCTATGAACACTGAAGCTTTCTTT. This codes for CASRQGAMNTEAFF. This rearrangement joins TRBV28 to TRBJ1-1; no clear D gene. V was cut by 6 bases and J by 0 bases, with 11 bases left in between. From germline, CDR1 is MDHEN and CDR2 SYDVKM. The CDR3 consists of 14 residues. The full variable domain, in which reference TRBV28 and TRBJ1-1 provide the parts outside the CDR3, is DVKVTQSSRYLVKRTGEKVFLECVQDMDHENMFWYRQDPGLGLRLIYFSYDVKMKEKGDIPEGYSVSREKKERFSLILESASTNQTSMYLCASRQGAMNTEAFFGQGTRLTVV.

This clone has only a few counts. This rearrangement joins TRBV6-4 to TRBJ1-2, with no clear D. This CDR3 is 15 amino acids long. V was shortened by 5 bases and J by 9 bases, with 22 bases between the two germline ends. Germline CDR1 MRHNA, CDR2 SNTAGT. CDR3 DNA sequence: TGTGCCAGCAGTCCTCAGACTGGGAGCCGGGGAAGCTACACCTTC. Protein: CASSPQTGSRGSYTF.

The J gene is TRBJ2-3, the V gene TRBV28, with D perhaps TRBD1 (6 bases). The V gene's germline CDR1 is MDHEN and CDR2 SYDVKM. CDR3 length: 15 amino acids. The V end was cut by 7 bases, the J end by 2 bases, with 16 bases between. This chain's CDR3 is CASTLPDSYTDTQYF. The CDR3 nucleotides read TGTGCCAGCACTCTACCGGACAGCTACACAGATACGCAGTATTTT.